The T cell receptor beta chain under discussion was sequenced for a study of T cells in narcolepsy. Background on the study: Enrolled donors included narcolepsy type 1 or type 2 patients and healthy controls.

Comments on this clone: Its antigen is undetermined.

The table came from immunoSEQ multiplex PCR; TCRdb's copy has only in-frame clones and leaves some out. The sample contains 25,000 to 30,000 clones, 87% of which appear only once. General study results and limits: Comparing one patient's CSF and blood CD4+ clonotypes highlighted HCRT- and TRIB2-specific autoreactive clonotypes. Autoreactive clonotypes reportedly recurred in blood of same and different patients, not controls. In some patient and control memory CD4+ samples, autoreactive clones were absent.

This clonotype was sampled from a human donor in good health. Specimen: memory (CD45RA-) CD4+ T cells from blood.

CDR3 amino acids: CASSQAGPPYEQYF. CDR3 bases: TGTGCCAGCAGTCAGGCGGGGCCCCCCTACGAGCAGTACTTC. The V call is TRBV28, the J call TRBJ2-5; D perhaps matches TRBD2 (6 bases). The last part of the DNA fits TRBJ2-7 better; the J call may be wrong. The germline CDR1 and CDR2 sequences are MDHEN and SYDVKM. This CDR3 is built from 14 residues.